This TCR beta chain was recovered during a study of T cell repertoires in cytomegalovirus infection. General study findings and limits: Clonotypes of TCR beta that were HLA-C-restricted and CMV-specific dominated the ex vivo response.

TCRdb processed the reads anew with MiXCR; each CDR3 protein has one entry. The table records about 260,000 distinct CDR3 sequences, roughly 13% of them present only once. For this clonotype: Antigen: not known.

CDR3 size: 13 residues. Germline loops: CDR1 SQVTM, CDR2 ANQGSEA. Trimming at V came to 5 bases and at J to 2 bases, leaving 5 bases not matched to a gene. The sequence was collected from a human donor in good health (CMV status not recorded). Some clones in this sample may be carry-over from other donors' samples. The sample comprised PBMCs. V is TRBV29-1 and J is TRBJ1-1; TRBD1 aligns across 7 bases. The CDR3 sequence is CSVRGTVNTEAFF. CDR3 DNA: TGCAGCGTTCGGGGGACAGTCAACACTGAAGCTTTCTTT. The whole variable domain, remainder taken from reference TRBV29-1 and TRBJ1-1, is SAVISQKPSRDICQRGTSLTIQCQVDSQVTMMFWYRQQPGQSLTLIATANQGSEATYESGFVIDKFPISRPNLTFSTLTVSNMSPEDSSIYLCSVRGTVNTEAFFGQGTRLTVV.